This is a list of T cell receptor beta chains from one sample in a study of T cells in narcolepsy. Data came from immunoSEQ multiplex PCR; TCRdb stores just in-frame clones and leaves some out. Of around 30,000 clones in the sample, just under 80% were seen once. The sequencing sample was made of CD45RA- memory CD4+ T cells from PBMCs. Receptors were obtained from a human donor with narcolepsy. Both conserved end residues are part of each CDR3. Each record gives: J gene, V gene, CDR3 length, D gene, clone size, CDR3 protein, CDR3 DNA. A D gene is named only where the DNA matches it firmly. Where a row states a size, it is once, few, many or the class of an expanded clone; other rows omit it.

TRBJ2-7,TRBV5-4,17,TRBD2,NA,CASSPGASGSSDYEQYF,TGTGCCAGCAGCCCTGGGGCTAGCGGGAGTTCGGATTACGAGCAGTACTTC
TRBJ2-2,TRBV7-3,16,TRBD2,NA,CASSFSARGGTGELFF,TGTGCCAGCAGCTTTTCCGCCCGGGGGGGAACCGGGGAGCTGTTTTTT
TRBJ2-5,TRBV2,15,NA,NA,CASRADTWARETQYF,TGTGCCAGCAGAGCGGACACTTGGGCCCGTGAGACCCAGTACTTC
TRBJ1-5,TRBV5-6,16,NA,once,CASSLLSQFSNQPQHF,TGTGCCAGCAGCTTGTTGTCGCAGTTTAGCAATCAGCCCCAGCATTTT
TRBJ2-7,TRBV7-9,13,TRBD2,NA,CASSLGPGGEQYF,TGTGCCAGCAGCTTAGGGCCGGGGGGCGAGCAGTACTTC
TRBJ2-7,TRBV11-3,14,TRBD2,NA,CASSADGRPYEQYF,TGTGCCAGCAGCGCCGACGGGAGGCCCTACGAGCAGTACTTC
TRBJ2-2,TRBV5-4,17,NA,NA,CASNPGGENRGTGELFF,TGTGCCAGCAACCCCGGAGGCGAAAACCGAGGGACCGGGGAGCTGTTTTTT
TRBJ1-3,TRBV6-1,12,NA,once,CASRTSGNTIYF,TGTGCCAGCAGGACCTCTGGAAACACCATATATTTT
TRBJ1-2,TRBV4-2,13,NA,NA,CASSQAEGRGYTF,TGTGCCAGCAGCCAAGCCGAGGGTCGTGGCTACACCTTC
TRBJ2-5,TRBV19,15,NA,NA,CASSMGQLYQETQYF,TGTGCCAGTAGTATGGGGCAGCTGTACCAAGAGACCCAGTACTTC
TRBJ1-1,TRBV7-3,17,NA,NA,CASSLIGGAGRNTEAFF,TGTGCCAGCAGCTTAATAGGGGGGGCGGGGCGGAACACTGAAGCTTTCTTT
TRBJ2-1,TRBV11-2,14,TRBD2,NA,CASSLTSGNNEQFF,TGTGCCAGCAGCCTCACTAGCGGGAACAATGAGCAGTTCTTC
TRBJ2-7,TRBV5-8,14,NA,NA,CASPQGVLPGEQYF,TGTGCGAGTCCACAAGGGGTGCTCCCTGGCGAGCAGTACTTC
TRBJ2-3,TRBV11-2,15,NA,NA,CASSSQGTNTDTQYF,TGTGCCAGCAGCTCCCAGGGGACCAACACAGATACGCAGTATTTT
TRBJ2-7,TRBV4-2,15,TRBD2,NA,CASSLETSGSYEQYF,TGTGCCAGCAGCCTTGAGACTAGCGGCTCCTACGAGCAGTACTTC
TRBJ2-5,TRBV7-3,15,NA,NA,CASSLTGSWRETQYF,TGTGCCAGCAGCTTAACAGGCAGTTGGCGGGAGACCCAGTACTTC
TRBJ1-1,TRBV11-1,15,NA,NA,CASSLRTAVGPEAFF,TGTGCCAGCAGCTTACGGACAGCGGTGGGACCTGAAGCTTTCTTT
TRBJ1-4,TRBV15,18,NA,NA,CATSRARTDEESSRGAIF,TGTGCCACCAGCAGGGCCAGGACAGATGAAGAATCCTCAAGGGGGGCGATTTTT
TRBJ2-7,TRBV21-1,14,NA,NA,CASSKGRASYEQYF,TGTGCCAGCAGCAAAGGCCGAGCCTCCTACGAGCAGTACTTC
TRBJ1-2,TRBV6-1,12,NA,NA,CASTRRGYGYTF,TGTGCCAGCACCAGACGGGGTTATGGCTACACCTTC
TRBJ1-5,TRBV2,14,NA,few,CASSAAVSNQPQHF,TGTGCCAGCAGTGCGGCAGTTAGCAATCAGCCCCAGCATTTT
TRBJ1-5,TRBV4-1,13,NA,NA,CASSQDRDQPQHF,TGTGCCAGCAGCCAAGATCGGGATCAGCCCCAGCATTTT
TRBJ2-3,TRBV10-1,12,NA,NA,CASSESRDTQYF,TGCGCCAGCAGTGAGTCTCGGGATACGCAGTATTTT
TRBJ1-5,TRBV5-6,17,TRBD1,NA,CASSSWGDRSVGQPQHF,TGTGCCAGCAGCTCATGGGGGGACAGGTCTGTCGGACAGCCCCAGCATTTT
TRBJ2-7,TRBV28,13,TRBD2,NA,CASTLGREDEQYF,TGTGCCAGCACCCTGGGGAGGGAAGACGAGCAGTACTTC
TRBJ1-1,TRBV5-1,14,NA,NA,CASSPAAGPYKAFF,TGCGCCAGCAGCCCCGCCGCAGGACCCTACAAAGCTTTCTTT
TRBJ2-1,TRBV7-6,13,NA,NA,CASSLARVSEQFF,TGTGCCAGCAGCTTAGCCAGGGTTTCTGAGCAGTTCTTC
TRBJ1-1,TRBV5-1,14,NA,NA,CASSPGRGGTEAFF,TGCGCCAGCAGCCCTGGGAGGGGAGGAACTGAAGCTTTCTTT
TRBJ1-5,TRBV2,15,TRBD1,NA,CASAQGARAGQPQHF,TGTGCCAGCGCACAGGGGGCGCGGGCAGGTCAGCCCCAGCATTTT
TRBJ2-7,TRBV5-1,13,NA,NA,CASSRGRDYEQYF,TGCGCCAGCAGCCGTGGACGGGACTACGAGCAGTACTTC
TRBJ1-2,TRBV7-9,13,NA,NA,CASSSTAAWGYTF,TGTGCCAGCAGCTCCACAGCGGCTTGGGGCTACACCTTC
TRBJ1-6,TRBV4-2,17,TRBD1,NA,CASSQVGGSRDNSPLHF,TGTGCCAGCAGCCAAGTAGGGGGCTCTAGGGATAATTCACCCCTCCACTTT
TRBJ2-7,TRBV30,14,NA,NA,CAWSPASGVYEQYF,TGTGCCTGGAGTCCCGCCTCAGGCGTATACGAGCAGTACTTC
TRBJ2-5,TRBV7-3,13,NA,NA,CASSQSTEETQYF,TGTGCCAGCAGCCAATCGACTGAAGAGACCCAGTACTTC
TRBJ2-7,TRBV30,12,NA,NA,CAWSVSRGEQYF,TGTGCCTGGAGTGTATCACGGGGGGAGCAGTACTTC
TRBJ1-1,TRBV5-1,15,TRBD1,NA,CASSLAQTGGAEAFF,TGCGCCAGCAGCTTGGCCCAGACAGGGGGGGCTGAAGCTTTCTTT
TRBJ2-2,TRBV18,14,NA,NA,CASSPPGGSGELFF,TGTGCCAGCTCACCACCGGGGGGCTCCGGGGAGCTGTTTTTT